Below, 9 T cell receptor beta chains from the same sample are listed, as sequenced in a study of graft-versus-host responses after intestinal transplantation. Measured with immunoSEQ multiplex PCR; TCRdb has only the in-frame clones, and not every one. The sample lists under 100,000 clones, 90% occurring once. The material sequenced was PBMCs, taken 453 days after intestinal transplant. The source is a human patient who received an intestinal transplant, so some T cells may come from the graft donor.

V and J are TRBV2 and TRBJ2-2, with D tentatively TRBD1 (6 bases). Trimming pared 6 bases from V and 8 bases from J, leaving 19 bases between. Germline V gene sequence: CDR1 SNHLY, CDR2 FYNNEI. The CDR3 covers 15 residues. As DNA, the CDR3 is TGTGCCAGCAGCTTGGACAGTCCCGATAAGGGGGAGCTGTTTTTT. Its translation is CASSLDSPDKGELFF.

The V call is TRBV11-2, the J call TRBJ2-3, with 8 bases identical to TRBD2. CDR3 length: 17 residues. The germline CDR1 and CDR2 sequences are SGHAT and FQNNGV. V lost 1 base to trimming and J lost 3 bases; unmatched junction nucleotides: 9. As DNA, the CDR3 is TGTGCCAGCAGCTTAGGAGGGTGGGCTAGCGGGACAGATACGCAGTATTTT. Its translation: CASSLGGWASGTDTQYF. The complete variable domain, with remaining parts taken from reference TRBV11-2 and TRBJ2-3, reads EAGVAQSPRYKIIEKRQSVAFWCNPISGHATLYWYQQILGQGPKLLIQFQNNGVVDDSQLPKDRFSAERLKGVDSTLKIQPAKLEDSAVYLCASSLGGWASGTDTQYFGPGTRLTVL.

CDR3 protein: CASGFNGPDRTQYF. The CDR3 DNA reads TGTGCTAGTGGTTTTAATGGACCCGACAGGACCCAGTACTTC. The chain joins TRBV12-5 to TRBJ2-5, with D possibly matching TRBD1 (5 bases). CDR3 size: 14 residues. Germline V CDR1 and CDR2: LGHNT, FRNRAP. Trimming stripped 3 bases from V and 7 bases from J, with 15 bases between.

The CDR3 bases are TGTGCCAGCGCCCGAGGGGGGGGTAGCACAGATACGCAGTATTTT. Protein: CASARGGGSTDTQYF. The gene calls are TRBV9 and TRBJ2-3, with D perhaps matching TRBD2 (7 bases). V lost 7 bases and J lost 0, with 15 bases in between. This CDR3 comprises 15 residues. Looked up from germline, CDR1 is SGDLS and CDR2 is YYNGEE.

The J gene is TRBJ2-3, the V gene TRBV6-5; the match to TRBD2 covers 8 bases. Germline V gives CDR1 MNHEY, CDR2 SVGAGI. The CDR3 loop spans 13 amino acids. The ends lost 10 bases at V and 4 bases at J; junction bases unmatched: 7. The CDR3 loop reads CATGLVRSDTQYF. CDR3 DNA: TGTGCCACGGGACTAGTTCGTTCAGATACGCAGTATTTT.

The gene calls are TRBV6-4 and TRBJ2-7; D remains unclear. CDR1 is MRHNA, CDR2 SNTAGT, per germline. Trimming stripped 2 bases from V and 2 bases from J, with 13 bases between. This CDR3 is 15 amino acids long. The CDR3, as DNA: TGTGCCAGCAGTGACGTGTGGGTAACGACCTACGAGCAGTACTTC. Translation: CASSDVWVTTYEQYF.

The chain recombines TRBV7-9 with TRBJ1-1; 8 nucleotides agree with TRBD1. CDR1 and CDR2 (germline): SEHNR, FQNEAQ (reference sequence). The length of the CDR3 is 12 residues. The V gene end was trimmed by 7 bases and the J gene end by 11 bases; junction bases not matched to a gene: 9. CDR3 residues: CASISVRGQAFF. The CDR3, as DNA: TGTGCCAGCATCTCTGTCAGGGGGCAGGCTTTCTTT.

This chain uses TRBV7-2 with TRBJ2-7; 7 positions match TRBD1. CDR3 length equals 15 residues. Trimming removed 5 bases from V and 6 bases from J; junction bases left unmatched: 13. Germline CDR1 SGHTA, CDR2 FQGNSA. This CDR3 reads CASSAPGTDPREQYF. CDR3 coding DNA: TGTGCCAGCAGCGCTCCCGGGACAGACCCGCGCGAGCAGTACTTC.

The rearrangement joins TRBV18 to TRBJ1-4, with D perhaps TRBD1 (6 bases). V gave up 4 bases and J gave up 6 bases, with 12 bases separating them. CDR1 and CDR2 (germline): KGHSH, LQKENI. The CDR3 extends over 14 amino acids. CDR3 sequence: CASSHGQSDEKLFF. CDR3 in DNA: TGTGCCAGCTCACACGGACAGTCAGATGAAAAACTGTTTTTT.